This TCR beta chain was documented in a study of T cell changes during pregnancy in multiple sclerosis. TCRdb's copy holds only in-frame clones and misses some; the assay was immunoSEQ multiplex PCR. The sample gives about 43,000 clones, 90% of which show up once; about 5.1% is in the top ten. The germline gives CDR1 LNHDA, CDR2 SQIVND (reference sequence). Trimming cost V 4 bases and J 0 bases; bases outside gene matches: 5. The CDR3 is made up of 15 amino acids. V and J are TRBV19 and TRBJ2-7; TRBD1 matches at 8 bases. Specimen: peripheral blood, collected in the second trimester of pregnancy. This clonotype was obtained from a female donor in good health, enrolled as a control in a pregnancy study. The CDR3 sequence is CASSTDRVSSYEQYF. The DNA for the CDR3 is TGTGCCAGTAGTACGGACAGGGTGAGCTCCTACGAGCAGTACTTC.